Detailed here is one TCR beta chain. Its specificity is unknown. The CDR3 is 15 residues long. Between the trimmed V and J ends, which lost 2 bases and 4 bases, there was a span of 11 bases. Germline values: CDR1 SNHLY, CDR2 FYNNEI. Researchers took RNA transcripts and amplified the TCR beta CDR3 regions from them. In the first-round RT-PCR of the TCR CDR3, the HTBI primer set was used. TCRdb reanalysed the multiplex PCR reads using MiXCR and keeps one entry per CDR3 protein. The sample has roughly 840,000 distinct CDR3 sequences, 38% seen once. The sample originates from a study of T cells in Graves' hyperthyroidism and ophthalmopathy. Study-wide findings and caveats: Clonotypes that were expanded in thyroid above 0.001 mostly appeared in blood too.

The chain has TRBV2 and TRBJ2-2; D is uncertain. The sequenced material came from blood. This TCR derives from a young man with Graves' hyperthyroidism. The CDR3 sequence: CASSEIKGSTGELFF. In DNA form, the CDR3 reads TGTGCCAGCAGTGAAATTAAGGGTAGCACCGGGGAGCTGTTTTTT.